By frequency in the sample, the clone carrying this T cell receptor (beta chain) is medium-sized. TCRdb redid the calling of the PCR reads with MiXCR, one entry per CDR3 protein. Of roughly 100,000 distinct CDR3 sequences listed, roughly 51% were seen once; the top ten hold under 15%. The CDR3 covers 12 residues. Trimming left V 1 base short and J 5 bases short, with 8 bases between. Looked up from germline, CDR1 is DFQATT and CDR2 is SNEGSKA (reference sequence). The data are from a study of CDR3 diversity in severe acne. This TCR derives from a male donor with acne. The chain recombines TRBV20-1 with TRBJ2-5; D might be TRBD2 (6 bases). Material for sequencing was blood. The CDR3 is CSARGDWETQYF. Written as DNA, the CDR3 is TGCAGTGCTAGAGGGGACTGGGAGACCCAGTACTTC.